This T cell receptor beta chain was obtained from a study of monozygotic twins with inflammatory bowel disease. Study observations and caveats: Whereas healthy co-twins had higher TCRbeta diversity (inverse Simpson), IBD patients had lower diversity.

In the case of this clonotype: As yet, its antigen is unknown.

UMIs that had a 6-nucleotide sample barcode were put in using template switching. Nested amplification of TCRalpha and TCRbeta cDNA involved two PCRs of approximately 16 and 10 cycles. TCRdb reanalyzed the 5' RACE reads and collapses them to one entry per CDR3 protein, without DNA. The sample data list a few hundred thousand distinct CDR3 sequences. Germline V gene lookup returns CDR1 SGHAT and CDR2 FQNNGV. This CDR3 is built from 14 residues. The receptor was isolated from a human donor with ulcerative colitis or Crohn's disease, or a healthy co-twin of an affected twin (not recorded which). This chain connects TRBV11-2 to TRBJ2-7; TCRdb indicates TRBD2, and absent DNA this call remains unverified. The sample was blood. CDR3 protein: CASSFMARAYEQYF. The full variable domain, in which reference TRBV11-2 and TRBJ2-7 provide the parts outside the CDR3, is EAGVAQSPRYKIIEKRQSVAFWCNPISGHATLYWYQQILGQGPKLLIQFQNNGVVDDSQLPKDRFSAERLKGVDSTLKIQPAKLEDSAVYLCASSFMARAYEQYFGPGTRLTVT.